A selection of T cell receptor beta chains follows, all from one sample in a study of T cells in Graves' hyperthyroidism and ophthalmopathy. MiXCR, run by TCRdb on the multiplex PCR reads, gives a single entry per CDR3 protein. Among around 520,000 distinct CDR3 sequences, 11% to 15% were seen once, and the ten largest hold over 11%. The sample consisted of blood. Source of these receptors: a woman in her 40s with Graves' hyperthyroidism. The CDR3 runs from the conserved cysteine through the conserved F or W. The order of the fields is V gene, clone size, J gene, D gene, CDR3 protein, CDR3 DNA. The D gene is left open where the match is weak. Clone size is not always given. Where it is, it says once, few, many or a class for expanded clones.

TRBV20-1,few,TRBJ2-5,TRBD2,CSARTSGRGETQYF,TGCAGTGCTAGAACTAGCGGGAGAGGGGAGACCCAGTACTTC
TRBV28,many,TRBJ2-7,TRBD1,CASTVTGDDEQYF,TGTGCCAGCACCGTGACAGGGGACGACGAGCAGTACTTC
TRBV29-1,few,TRBJ2-3,-,CSVCWRIHTDTQYF,TGCAGCGTTTGTTGGCGGATTCACACAGATACGCAGTATTTT
TRBV7-2,many,TRBJ2-3,TRBD1,CASSSRMDRFTDTQYF,TGTGCCAGCAGCTCACGGATGGACAGGTTCACAGATACGCAGTATTTT
TRBV14,-,TRBJ2-3,-,CASSQDRLGQYF,TGTGCCAGCAGCCAAGATAGACTGGGGCAGTATTTT
TRBV6-1,-,TRBJ2-1,TRBD1,CATHRSGQAYNEQFF,TGTGCCACCCACCGGTCGGGACAGGCCTACAATGAGCAGTTCTTC
TRBV6-2/TRBV6-3,few,TRBJ2-5,TRBD1,CASSYIRGPVGQETQYF,TGTGCCAGCAGTTACATCAGGGGGCCAGTGGGGCAAGAGACCCAGTACTTC
TRBV15,-,TRBJ1-4,TRBD1,CATSREPRDRGDEKLFF,TGTGCCACCAGCAGAGAACCCAGGGACAGGGGAGATGAAAAACTGTTTTTT
TRBV19,few,TRBJ2-7,-,CASSRGTAGYEQYF,TGTGCCAGTAGTCGCGGGACAGCCGGCTACGAGCAGTACTTC
TRBV6-1,-,TRBJ2-5,-,CASSARLRQETQYF,TGTGCCAGCAGTGCAAGACTCCGGCAAGAGACCCAGTACTTC
TRBV29-1,-,TRBJ2-1,-,CSAIPGALDEQFF,TGCAGCGCCATCCCAGGGGCTTTGGATGAGCAGTTCTTC
TRBV20-1,-,TRBJ2-1,-,CSVPGNKGGEQFF,TGCAGTGTCCCGGGAAATAAAGGGGGTGAGCAGTTCTTC
TRBV12-3/TRBV12-4,-,TRBJ2-7,-,CASSPWTYEQHF,TGTGCCAGCAGTCCTTGGACGTACGAGCAGCACTTC
TRBV20-1,many,TRBJ2-3,TRBD1,CSARDRDRLTDTQYF,TGCAGTGCTAGAGATAGGGACAGGTTGACGGATACGCAGTATTTT
TRBV5-1,few,TRBJ2-2,-,CASSFQGDNGELFF,TGCGCCAGCAGCTTCCAAGGTGATAACGGGGAGCTGTTTTTT
TRBV30,many,TRBJ1-2,-,CAWSLQIIGVGYTF,TGTGCCTGGAGTTTACAGATCATCGGGGTCGGCTACACCTTC
TRBV5-1,many,TRBJ2-1,-,CASSLGVDNEQFF,TGCGCCAGCAGCTTGGGGGTCGACAATGAGCAGTTCTTC
TRBV2,many,TRBJ2-7,-,CASSEQGGGLVEQYF,TGTGCCAGCAGTGAACAAGGGGGAGGTCTGGTCGAGCAGTACTTC
TRBV19,many,TRBJ1-1,-,CASSVQGATEAFF,TGTGCCAGCAGCGTACAGGGCGCCACTGAAGCTTTCTTT
TRBV10-3,many,TRBJ1-1,-,CAISPRAGAANTEAFF,TGTGCCATCAGCCCCAGGGCGGGGGCGGCGAACACTGAAGCTTTCTTT
TRBV2,many,TRBJ2-7,-,CASSEGGFYEQYF,TGTGCCAGCAGTGAAGGTGGGTTTTACGAGCAGTACTTC
TRBV5-1,few,TRBJ2-2,TRBD1,CASSGGQGNTGELFF,TGCGCCAGCAGCGGGGGACAGGGGAACACCGGGGAGCTGTTTTTT
TRBV6-1,many,TRBJ2-3,TRBD2,CASSEIAGERSDTQYF,TGTGCCAGCAGCGAAATAGCGGGAGAAAGATCAGATACGCAGTATTTT
TRBV12-3/TRBV12-4,many,TRBJ2-7,TRBD2,CASSHSGSKYEQYF,TGTGCCAGCAGCCATAGCGGGAGTAAGTACGAGCAGTACTTC
TRBV18,few,TRBJ2-1,TRBD2,CASSPLYTWTSGRLGEQFF,TGTGCCAGCTCACCCCTTTATACCTGGACTAGCGGGAGACTCGGTGAGCAGTTCTTC
TRBV5-1,-,TRBJ1-4,-,CASSYEGGEKLFF,TGTGCCAGCAGCTACGAGGGGGGTGAAAAACTGTTTTTT
TRBV7-2,many,TRBJ2-7,-,CASSFLPGPSSYEQYF,TGTGCCAGCAGCTTCCTACCGGGACCCAGCTCCTACGAGCAGTACTTC
TRBV28,-,TRBJ2-5,TRBD1,CAVRTGGGETQYF,TGTGCAGTAAGAACAGGGGGCGGTGAGACCCAGTACTTC
TRBV3-1,many,TRBJ1-5,-,CASSPSRGTQPQHF,TGTGCCAGCAGTCCAAGTCGGGGGACCCAGCCCCAGCATTTT
TRBV20-1,many,TRBJ1-2,-,CSASFGYTF,TGCAGTGCTAGCTTTGGCTACACCTTC
TRBV25-1,few,TRBJ1-1,TRBD1,CASSVTGRSTEAFF,TGTGCCAGCAGTGTGACAGGGAGGTCCACTGAAGCTTTCTTT
TRBV7-9,many,TRBJ2-5,-,CASSLAEVEQETQYF,TGTGCCAGCAGCTTAGCGGAGGTGGAGCAAGAGACCCAGTACTTC
TRBV20-1,-,TRBJ2-1,-,CSASARDNEQFF,TGCAGTGCTAGCGCCAGAGACAATGAGCAGTTCTTC
TRBV3-1,many,TRBJ1-1,-,CASSQVRGGGAFF,TGTGCCAGCAGCCAAGTCAGGGGTGGCGGAGCTTTCTTT
TRBV9,few,TRBJ2-1,-,CASSVEGGASLAYNEQFF,TGTGCCAGCAGCGTAGAGGGGGGGGCTAGCCTCGCTTACAATGAGCAGTTCTTC
TRBV6-1,few,TRBJ2-7,TRBD1,CASRTSPGQGASEQYF,TGTGCCAGCAGGACCTCGCCGGGACAGGGGGCGAGCGAGCAGTACTTC
TRBV6-5,few,TRBJ2-2,-,CASSYSMVGELFF,TGTGCCAGCAGTTACTCGATGGTTGGGGAGCTGTTTTTT
TRBV29-1,many,TRBJ2-7,-,CSVGQNEQYF,TGCAGCGTTGGACAGAACGAGCAGTACTTC
TRBV20-1,many,TRBJ2-1,TRBD2,CSASRDLLADKNSSYNEQFF,TGCAGTGCTTCCAGAGATTTACTAGCGGACAAAAACAGCTCCTACAATGAGCAGTTCTTC
TRBV30,few,TRBJ1-2,TRBD1,CAWGDRTNYGYTF,TGTGCCTGGGGGGACAGGACTAACTATGGCTACACCTTC
TRBV11-2,-,TRBJ1-1,-,CASSLNRGIRGKAFF,TGTGCCAGCAGCTTAAATCGGGGCATCCGAGGTAAAGCTTTCTTT
TRBV30,many,TRBJ2-5,-,CAWTTRDTGKTQYF,TGTGCCTGGACTACACGGGACACGGGGAAGACCCAGTACTTC
TRBV24-1,few,TRBJ2-2,-,CATSAANTGELFF,TGTGCCACCAGTGCCGCTAACACCGGGGAGCTGTTTTTT
TRBV10-3,-,TRBJ2-1,TRBD2,CAITSVIAGGLYNEQFF,TGTGCCATCACCTCGGTAATAGCGGGAGGGCTCTACAATGAGCAGTTCTTC
TRBV28,many,TRBJ1-5,TRBD1,CASSIQGPQPQHF,TGTGCCAGCAGCATACAGGGGCCACAGCCCCAGCATTTT
TRBV14,few,TRBJ2-1,-,CASSQAGRSLVNEQFF,TGTGCCAGCAGCCAAGCTGGCAGGAGTTTAGTCAATGAGCAGTTCTTC
TRBV5-1,-,TRBJ2-7,-,CASSPAPQGTTYEQYF,TGCGCCAGCAGCCCCGCCCCACAGGGCACTACCTACGAGCAGTACTTC
TRBV19,once,TRBJ1-4,-,CASSPQGRPSRDEKLFF,TGTGCCAGTAGTCCACAGGGACGTCCGAGCCGGGATGAAAAACTGTTTTTT
TRBV12-3/TRBV12-4,many,TRBJ1-1,-,CASSSPPMNTEAFF,TGTGCCAGCAGTTCCCCTCCGATGAACACTGAAGCTTTCTTT
TRBV30,many,TRBJ2-1,-,CAWSRLATYNEQFF,TGTGCCTGGAGTAGATTAGCAACCTACAATGAGCAGTTCTTC
TRBV20-1,-,TRBJ2-4,TRBD2,CSASRTSGSTFFTDIQYF,TGCAGTGCTAGCCGGACTAGCGGGAGTACGTTTTTCACTGACATTCAGTACTTC
TRBV12-3/TRBV12-4,many,TRBJ1-1,-,CASSPGHWNTEAFF,TGTGCCAGCAGTCCGGGACACTGGAACACTGAAGCTTTCTTT
TRBV18,-,TRBJ2-7,-,CASSPNAGRWDSYEQYF,TGTGCCAGCTCACCAAATGCTGGTAGATGGGATTCCTACGAGCAGTACTTC
TRBV19,few,TRBJ1-3,-,CASSIGTGPGNTIYF,TGTGCCAGTAGTATAGGCACAGGGCCTGGAAACACCATATATTTT